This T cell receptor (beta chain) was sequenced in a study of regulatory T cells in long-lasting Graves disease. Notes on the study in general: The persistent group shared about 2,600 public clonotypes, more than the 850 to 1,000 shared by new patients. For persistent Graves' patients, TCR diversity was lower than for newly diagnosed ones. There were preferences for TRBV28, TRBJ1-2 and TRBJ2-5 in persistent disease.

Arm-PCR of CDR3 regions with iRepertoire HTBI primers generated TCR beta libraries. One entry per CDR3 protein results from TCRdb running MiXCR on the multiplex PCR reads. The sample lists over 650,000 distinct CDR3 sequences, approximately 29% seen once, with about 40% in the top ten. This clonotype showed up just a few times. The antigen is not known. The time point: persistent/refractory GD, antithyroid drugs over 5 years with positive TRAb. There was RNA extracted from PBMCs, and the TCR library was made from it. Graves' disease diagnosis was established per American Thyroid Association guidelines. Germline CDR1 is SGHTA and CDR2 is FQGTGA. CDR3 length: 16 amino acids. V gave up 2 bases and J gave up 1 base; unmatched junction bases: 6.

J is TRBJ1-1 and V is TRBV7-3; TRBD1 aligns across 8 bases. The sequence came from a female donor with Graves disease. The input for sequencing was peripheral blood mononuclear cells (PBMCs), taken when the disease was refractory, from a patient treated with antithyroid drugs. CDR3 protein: CASSLFDRGTNTEAFF. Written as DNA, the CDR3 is TGTGCCAGCAGCTTATTCGACAGGGGCACGAACACTGAAGCTTTCTTT.